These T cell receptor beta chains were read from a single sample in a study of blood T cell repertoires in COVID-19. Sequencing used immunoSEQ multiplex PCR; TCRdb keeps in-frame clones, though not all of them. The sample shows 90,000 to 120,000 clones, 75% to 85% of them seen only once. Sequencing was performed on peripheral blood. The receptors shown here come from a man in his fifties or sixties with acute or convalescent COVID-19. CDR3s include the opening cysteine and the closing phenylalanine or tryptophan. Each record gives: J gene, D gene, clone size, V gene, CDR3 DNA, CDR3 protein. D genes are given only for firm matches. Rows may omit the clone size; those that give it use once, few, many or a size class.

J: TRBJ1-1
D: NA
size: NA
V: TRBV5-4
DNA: TGTGCCAGCAGCGGCAGCAGGGTCGAATTGACGGGTGAAGCTTTCTTT
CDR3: CASSGSRVELTGEAFF

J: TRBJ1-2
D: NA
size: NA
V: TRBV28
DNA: TGTGCCAGCAGTCCCCCCGGAGGGGCTATCGGCTACACCTTC
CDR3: CASSPPGGAIGYTF

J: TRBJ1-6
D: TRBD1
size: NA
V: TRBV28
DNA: TGTGCCAGCAGTTCCGGAAACAGGGGGGATAATTCACCCCTCCACTTT
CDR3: CASSSGNRGDNSPLHF

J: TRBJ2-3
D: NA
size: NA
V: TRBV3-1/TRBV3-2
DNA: TGTGCCAGCAGCCAAGATACGGTAGATACGCAGTATTTT
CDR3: CASSQDTVDTQYF

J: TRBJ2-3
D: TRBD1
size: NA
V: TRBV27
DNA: TGTGCCAGCGGGACAGGGGGCCAAGGCACAGATACGCAGTATTTT
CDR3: CASGTGGQGTDTQYF

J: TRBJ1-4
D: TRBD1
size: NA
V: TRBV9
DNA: TGTGCCAGCAGCGAGGGAGACAGGGGGCTTTATGAAAAACTGTTTTTT
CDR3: CASSEGDRGLYEKLFF

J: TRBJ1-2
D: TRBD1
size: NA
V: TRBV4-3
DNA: TGCGCCAGCAGCCCGTCCGACAGGGTTGGTGGCTACACCTTC
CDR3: CASSPSDRVGGYTF

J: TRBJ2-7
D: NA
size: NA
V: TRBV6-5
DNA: TGTGCCACCTCGACAGGTTTGGTCACGAACTTC
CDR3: CATSTGLVTNF

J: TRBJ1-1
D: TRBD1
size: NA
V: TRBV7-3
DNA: TGTGCCAGCAGCTTAACCCGGACAGGTCTGAACACTGAAGCTTTCTTT
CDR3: CASSLTRTGLNTEAFF

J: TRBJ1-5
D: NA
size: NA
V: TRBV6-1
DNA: TGTGCCAGCAGTGAATACAGGGCTAGTCAGCCCCAGCATTTT
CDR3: CASSEYRASQPQHF

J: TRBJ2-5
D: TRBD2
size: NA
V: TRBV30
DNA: TGTGCCTGGAGTCTGACTAGCGGGGGTGAGACCCAGTACTTC
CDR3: CAWSLTSGGETQYF

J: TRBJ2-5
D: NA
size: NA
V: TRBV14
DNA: TGTGCCAGCAGCCAAGCGGGGGAAGAGACCCAGTACTTC
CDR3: CASSQAGEETQYF

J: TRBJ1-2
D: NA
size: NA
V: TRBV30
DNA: TGTGCCTGGATCGGGGGAGGCTATGGCTACACCTTC
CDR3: CAWIGGGYGYTF

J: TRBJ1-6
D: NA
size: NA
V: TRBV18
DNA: TGTGCCAGCTCGCAAGACAGGTCTAATTCACCCCTCCACTTT
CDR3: CASSQDRSNSPLHF

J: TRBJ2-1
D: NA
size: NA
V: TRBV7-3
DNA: TGTGCCAGCAGCGGATCGGGAGTACGGGATGAGCAGTTCTTC
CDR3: CASSGSGVRDEQFF

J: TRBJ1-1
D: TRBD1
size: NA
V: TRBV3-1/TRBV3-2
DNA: TGTGCCAGCAGCCTTCAGGGGGGCACTGAAGCTTTCTTT
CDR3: CASSLQGGTEAFF

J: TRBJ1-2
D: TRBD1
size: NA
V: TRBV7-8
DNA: TGTGCCAGCAGCTCTGACAGGGGGCATCGGGGCTACACCTTC
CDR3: CASSSDRGHRGYTF

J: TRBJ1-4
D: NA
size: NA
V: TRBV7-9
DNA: TGTGCCAGCAGCTCTATTCGACATCTCCTGTTTTTT
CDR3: CASSSIRHLLFF

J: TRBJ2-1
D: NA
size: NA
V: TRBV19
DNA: TGTGCCAGTAGTAGAGACTTGAGCTCCTACAATGAGCAGTTCTTC
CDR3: CASSRDLSSYNEQFF

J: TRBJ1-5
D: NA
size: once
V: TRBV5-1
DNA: TGCGCCAGCAGCTTGGGGACTGCGGGAAGCAATCAGCCCCAGCATTTT
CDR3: CASSLGTAGSNQPQHF

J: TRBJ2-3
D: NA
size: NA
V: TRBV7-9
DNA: TGTGCCAGCAGCCTGAGACTCACAGATACGCAGTATTTT
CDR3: CASSLRLTDTQYF

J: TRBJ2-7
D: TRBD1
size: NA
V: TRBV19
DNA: TGTGCCAGTAGTAGTTACAGGGGTGGCTACGAGCAGTACTTC
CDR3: CASSSYRGGYEQYF

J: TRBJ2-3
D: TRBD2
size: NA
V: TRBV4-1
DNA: TGCGCCAGCAGCCAAGATCCAGCGGGGCGCACAGATACGCAGTATTTT
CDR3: CASSQDPAGRTDTQYF

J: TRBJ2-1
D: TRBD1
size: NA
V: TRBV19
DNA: TGTGCCAGTAGCGAGACAGGGCAAAGCTCCTACAATGAGCAGTTCTTC
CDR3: CASSETGQSSYNEQFF

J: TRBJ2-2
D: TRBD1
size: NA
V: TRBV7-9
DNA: TGTGCCAGCAGCTCGGGACAGGGGAAACCCGGGGAGCTGTTTTTT
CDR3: CASSSGQGKPGELFF

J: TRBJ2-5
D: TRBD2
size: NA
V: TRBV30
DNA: TGTGCCTGGAGGACTAGCGGGAGGGGGCAAGAGACCCAGTACTTC
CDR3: CAWRTSGRGQETQYF

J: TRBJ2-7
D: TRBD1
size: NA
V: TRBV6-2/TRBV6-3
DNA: TGTGCCAGCAGTTATGGCCAGGGACAGGGTATCTACGAGCAGTACTTC
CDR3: CASSYGQGQGIYEQYF

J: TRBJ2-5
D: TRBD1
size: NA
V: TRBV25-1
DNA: TGTGCCAGCGTGGTGGAGACAGGGATATTACAAGAGACCCAGTACTTC
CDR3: CASVVETGILQETQYF

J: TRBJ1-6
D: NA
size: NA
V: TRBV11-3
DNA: TGTGCCAGCAGCCTCTCGGGACGGGGGAATTCACCCCTCCACTTT
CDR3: CASSLSGRGNSPLHF

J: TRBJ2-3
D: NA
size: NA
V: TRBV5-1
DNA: TGCGCCAGCAGCTCTCCAAAAGGGGCTTATGGCACAGATACGCAGTATTTT
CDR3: CASSSPKGAYGTDTQYF

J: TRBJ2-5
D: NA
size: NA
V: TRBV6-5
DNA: TGTGCCAGCAGTTCCGCAGGGGTGGGTCAAGAGACCCAGTACTTC
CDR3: CASSSAGVGQETQYF

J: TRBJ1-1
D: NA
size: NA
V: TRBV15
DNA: TGTGCCACCAGCAGAGAGAGGAGGTACACTGAAGCTTTCTTT
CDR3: CATSRERRYTEAFF

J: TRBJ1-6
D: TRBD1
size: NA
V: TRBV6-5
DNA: TGTGCCAGCAGTCTGACAGGGGCAGGAGATTCACCCCTCCACTTT
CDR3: CASSLTGAGDSPLHF

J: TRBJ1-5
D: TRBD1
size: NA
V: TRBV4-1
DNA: TGCGCCAGCAGCCAAGGACAGGGCCCCTATAGCAATCAGCCCCAGCATTTT
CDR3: CASSQGQGPYSNQPQHF

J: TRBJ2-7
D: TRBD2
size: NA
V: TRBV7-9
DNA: TGTGCCAGCAGCTTAGGTCAAGTAGCGGGCCCTCGCGAGCAGTACTTC
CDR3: CASSLGQVAGPREQYF

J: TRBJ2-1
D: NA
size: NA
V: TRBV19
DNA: TGTGCCAGTAATGAGGGCCTCCCCTACAATGAGCAGTTCTTC
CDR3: CASNEGLPYNEQFF

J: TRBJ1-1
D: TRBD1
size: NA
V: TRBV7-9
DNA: TGTGCCAGCAGCCCCCGGGACAGGATCGCTGAAGCTTTCTTT
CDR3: CASSPRDRIAEAFF

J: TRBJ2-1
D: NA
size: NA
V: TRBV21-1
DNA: TGTGCCAGCAGCAAGCGACGGGACAGGTACAATGAGCAGTTCTTC
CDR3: CASSKRRDRYNEQFF